These 21 T cell receptor beta chains were sequenced from one sample in a study of identical twins. TCRdb re-called the 5' RACE reads through MiXCR, storing one row per CDR3 protein. The data show 450,000 or so distinct CDR3 sequences, 14% seen once. The data were also submitted as part of a second study, on yellow fever vaccine responses in identical twins.

Sequencing was done on a sample of CD4+ T cells sorted from blood. All receptors derive from a woman aged 18-29 years in good health.

This clonotype has a handful of counts. This chain connects TRBV5-1 to TRBJ1-1; 7 nucleotides line up with TRBD1. CDR3 length: 13 amino acids. Germline V gene lookup returns CDR1 SGHRS and CDR2 YFSETQ. The V segment lost 4 bases and the J segment 8 bases; nucleotides outside the gene matches: 8. CDR3 sequence: CASSVTGVPEAFF. The CDR3 DNA reads as TGCGCCAGCAGCGTAACAGGGGTCCCAGAAGCTTTCTTT.

This clonotype was counted between two and nine times. The chain employs TRBV3-1 and TRBJ2-5, with 9 bases that match TRBD1. The CDR3 has 14 amino acids. Germline lookup yields CDR1 LGHDT and CDR2 YNNKEL (reference sequence). With 2 bases clipped from V and 5 bases from J, the junction kept 3 bases outside the gene matches. The DNA of the CDR3 is TGTGCCAGCAGCCAATCCGGGACAGGGGAGACCCAGTACTTC. It specifies CASSQSGTGETQYF.

This clonotype was counted a few times. CDR3 sequence: CASSIRTGMPDTQYF. Written as DNA, the CDR3 is TGCGCCAGCAGCATTCGGACAGGGATGCCAGATACGCAGTATTTT. The chain uses TRBV5-1 and TRBJ2-3; TRBD1 matches at 8 bases. The trim removed 4 bases at V and 4 bases at J, leaving 8 bases unmatched. The CDR3 sequence is 15 residues long. Looked up from germline, CDR1 is SGHRS and CDR2 is YFSETQ.

CDR3 coding DNA: TGTGCCAGCAGCCCAGAGACAGGGTCTGGCTACACCTTC. Translating gives CASSPETGSGYTF. This sequence joins TRBV3-1 and TRBJ1-2; TRBD1 matches 7 bases. This CDR3 spans 13 amino acids. The J segment lost 7 bases and the V segment lost 4 bases, leaving 6 bases of the junction unmatched. Germline lookup yields CDR1 LGHDT and CDR2 YNNKEL (reference sequence).

This clonotype was counted between two and nine times. CDR3 DNA: TGTGCCAGCAGCTACCTAGGGGCCGAGCAGTACTTC. This encodes CASSYLGAEQYF. The chain is built from TRBV3-1 and TRBJ2-7, with D possibly matching TRBD1 (5 bases). The ends were cut back, 5 bases at V and 6 bases at J, with 11 bases in the middle. Germline CDR1 LGHDT, CDR2 YNNKEL (reference sequence). The length of the CDR3 is 12 residues.

The rearrangement uses TRBV20-1 and TRBJ2-2; D not certain. Trimming took off 3 bases at V and 4 bases at J, with 9 bases between the two ends. The CDR3 has 13 residues. From germline, CDR1 is DFQATT and CDR2 SNEGSKA (reference sequence). The CDR3 DNA reads as TGCAGTGCTAGCCGGGCTGGCACCGGGGAGCTGTTTTTT. It encodes CSASRAGTGELFF.

The rearrangement links TRBV9 to TRBJ2-1, with 7 bases aligning to TRBD2. CDR1 and CDR2 from the germline V gene are SGDLS and YYNGEE. V was clipped by 3 bases and J by 7 bases; unmatched bases: 13. This CDR3 is 16 amino acids long. The CDR3 region has the DNA TGTGCCAGCAGCGAGGCCGTACTAGCGTACCTGAATGAGCAGTTCTTC. Encoded protein: CASSEAVLAYLNEQFF.

This clonotype showed up just a few times. The chain combines TRBV4-2 with TRBJ2-6; D perhaps matches TRBD1 (6 bases). The germline V gene has CDR1 LGHNA and CDR2 YNFKEQ. V was clipped by 3 bases and J by 1 base, with 10 bases between them. CDR3 size: 16 residues. Here the CDR3 reads CASSHATGSGANVLTF. The CDR3 coding sequence is TGTGCCAGCAGCCACGCAACAGGGTCTGGGGCCAACGTCCTGACTTTC.

The table lists this clonotype with a few counts. The chain recombines TRBV12-3 or TRBV12-4 with TRBJ1-1, with D possibly matching TRBD1 (5 bases). Trimming shortened V by 4 bases and J by 11 bases, and 20 bases separated the two germline ends. The CDR3 totals 14 residues. The CDR3 region has the DNA TGTGCCAGCAGTTACGGGACCGGCGAGCTTGGGGCTTTCTTT. It encodes CASSYGTGELGAFF.

The CDR3, as DNA: TGTGCCAGCAGCTTAGGGGGACTAGCGGACTACGAGCAGTACTTC. It codes for CASSLGGLADYEQYF. The J gene is TRBJ2-7, the V gene TRBV7-2, with 11 bases matching TRBD2. CDR1 SGHTA and CDR2 FQGNSA come from the germline V gene. The trim removed 1 base at V and 3 bases at J, leaving 2 bases unmatched. The CDR3 extends over 15 amino acids. Filled out from reference TRBV7-2 and TRBJ2-7, the complete variable domain reads GAGVSQSPSNKVTEKGKDVELRCDPISGHTALYWYRQSLGQGLEFLIYFQGNSAPDKSGLPSDRFSAERTGGSVSTLTIQRTQQEDSAVYLCASSLGGLADYEQYFGPGTRLTVT.

The chain links TRBV2 to TRBJ1-1; D may be TRBD1 (5 bases). This CDR3 is 14 amino acids long. V lost 6 bases and J lost 5, with 16 bases in between. The germline gives CDR1 SNHLY, CDR2 FYNNEI. This chain's CDR3 is CASSAWGGGTEAFF. As DNA, the CDR3 is TGTGCCAGCAGCGCCTGGGGCGGTGGGACTGAAGCTTTCTTT.

This chain connects TRBV9 to TRBJ2-5; 9 positions match TRBD1. Looked up from germline, CDR1 is SGDLS and CDR2 is YYNGEE. V lost 4 bases, J lost 2 bases, and 6 bases stayed unmatched. The CDR3 is 15 residues long. The CDR3 loop reads CASSFGQGRQETQYF. CDR3 sequence (DNA): TGTGCCAGCAGCTTCGGACAGGGGAGGCAAGAGACCCAGTACTTC.

The table lists this clonotype with a few counts. The chain carries TRBV15 and TRBJ2-5, with D unclear. Trimming pared 0 bases from V and 2 bases from J, leaving 13 bases between. The germline V gene encodes CDR1 LNHNV and CDR2 YYDKDF (reference sequence). The CDR3 length is 16 residues. CDR3 sequence reads: CATSRDRNPSQETQYF. The CDR3 region has the DNA TGTGCCACCAGCAGAGATAGAAACCCGAGTCAAGAGACCCAGTACTTC.

This clonotype was detected a few times. The rearrangement links TRBV5-1 to TRBJ2-5, with D unclear. The V and J ends lost 0 bases and 7 bases respectively, with 10 bases between them. The CDR3 has 13 residues. Germline V gene sequence: CDR1 SGHRS, CDR2 YFSETQ. The CDR3 spells CASSLVGGGTQYF. In DNA form, the CDR3 reads TGCGCCAGCAGCTTGGTAGGCGGCGGGACCCAGTACTTC.

The chain uses TRBV28 and TRBJ2-1, with D unresolved. This CDR3 contains 16 residues. Germline V gives CDR1 MDHEN, CDR2 SYDVKM. The V end lost 6 bases, the J end lost 4 bases, and 19 bases lay between the germline ends. DNA of the CDR3: TGTGCCAGCAGCCCAAGTGGGCCAGGAAGATACAATGAGCAGTTCTTC. It translates to CASSPSGPGRYNEQFF.

This clonotype showed up many times. This chain links TRBV12-3 or TRBV12-4 with TRBJ2-6; D is uncertain. V was clipped by 3 bases and J by 0 bases, with 9 bases between them. The CDR3 is 16 residues long. CDR3 nucleotide sequence: TGTGCCAGCAGTTTTCGACCGGTCTCTGGGGCCAACGTCCTGACTTTC. It yields the protein CASSFRPVSGANVLTF.

At least ten counts were recorded for this clonotype. The chain uses TRBV12-3 or TRBV12-4 and TRBJ1-1, with 7 bases aligning to TRBD1. The CDR3 runs 14 residues. The V segment lost 6 bases and the J segment 5 bases; nucleotides outside the gene matches: 9. The CDR3 loop reads CASSPRQGETEAFF. The DNA of the CDR3 is TGTGCCAGCAGCCCGAGACAGGGCGAGACTGAAGCTTTCTTT.

This clonotype appeared a few times. The gene calls are TRBV3-1 and TRBJ2-1; D gene unclear. Trimming stripped 2 bases from V and 0 bases from J, with 14 bases between. Looked up from germline, CDR1 is LGHDT and CDR2 is YNNKEL (reference sequence). This CDR3 is 17 amino acids long. CDR3 in DNA: TGTGCCAGCAGCCAAAAAATTTTACGGATCTCCTACAATGAGCAGTTCTTC. This gives the protein CASSQKILRISYNEQFF.

The chain is built from TRBV15 and TRBJ2-5, with D possibly TRBD2 on 6 matching bases. Trimming took 2 bases from V and 2 from J, leaving 12 bases between them. Germline-derived CDR1 and CDR2 are LNHNV and YYDKDF (reference sequence). CDR3 length equals 15 residues. CDR3 loop: CATSRMAGIQETQYF. The CDR3 DNA reads as TGTGCCACCAGCAGAATGGCGGGGATTCAAGAGACCCAGTACTTC.

The chain joins TRBV5-1 to TRBJ2-6; D not resolved. This CDR3 has 17 residues. Per germline, CDR1 SGHRS and CDR2 YFSETQ. Deletions cut 1 base from V and 2 bases from J, with 13 bases between. The CDR3 spells CASSLYRGEAGANVLTF. The CDR3 nucleotides read TGCGCCAGCAGCTTGTATCGCGGCGAAGCTGGGGCCAACGTCCTGACTTTC.

This clonotype was detected only a few times. The CDR3 nucleotides read TGTGCCAGCAGGAGGACTAGCGGTTCGAACACCGGGGAGCTGTTTTTT. This codes for CASRRTSGSNTGELFF. V gene TRBV7-3 combines with J gene TRBJ2-2; TRBD2 agrees at 10 bases. Germline CDR1 reads SGHTA; CDR2 reads FQGTGA. This CDR3 is 16 amino acids long. After removal of 6 bases from V and 0 bases from J, the junction contained 4 bases not matched to a gene.